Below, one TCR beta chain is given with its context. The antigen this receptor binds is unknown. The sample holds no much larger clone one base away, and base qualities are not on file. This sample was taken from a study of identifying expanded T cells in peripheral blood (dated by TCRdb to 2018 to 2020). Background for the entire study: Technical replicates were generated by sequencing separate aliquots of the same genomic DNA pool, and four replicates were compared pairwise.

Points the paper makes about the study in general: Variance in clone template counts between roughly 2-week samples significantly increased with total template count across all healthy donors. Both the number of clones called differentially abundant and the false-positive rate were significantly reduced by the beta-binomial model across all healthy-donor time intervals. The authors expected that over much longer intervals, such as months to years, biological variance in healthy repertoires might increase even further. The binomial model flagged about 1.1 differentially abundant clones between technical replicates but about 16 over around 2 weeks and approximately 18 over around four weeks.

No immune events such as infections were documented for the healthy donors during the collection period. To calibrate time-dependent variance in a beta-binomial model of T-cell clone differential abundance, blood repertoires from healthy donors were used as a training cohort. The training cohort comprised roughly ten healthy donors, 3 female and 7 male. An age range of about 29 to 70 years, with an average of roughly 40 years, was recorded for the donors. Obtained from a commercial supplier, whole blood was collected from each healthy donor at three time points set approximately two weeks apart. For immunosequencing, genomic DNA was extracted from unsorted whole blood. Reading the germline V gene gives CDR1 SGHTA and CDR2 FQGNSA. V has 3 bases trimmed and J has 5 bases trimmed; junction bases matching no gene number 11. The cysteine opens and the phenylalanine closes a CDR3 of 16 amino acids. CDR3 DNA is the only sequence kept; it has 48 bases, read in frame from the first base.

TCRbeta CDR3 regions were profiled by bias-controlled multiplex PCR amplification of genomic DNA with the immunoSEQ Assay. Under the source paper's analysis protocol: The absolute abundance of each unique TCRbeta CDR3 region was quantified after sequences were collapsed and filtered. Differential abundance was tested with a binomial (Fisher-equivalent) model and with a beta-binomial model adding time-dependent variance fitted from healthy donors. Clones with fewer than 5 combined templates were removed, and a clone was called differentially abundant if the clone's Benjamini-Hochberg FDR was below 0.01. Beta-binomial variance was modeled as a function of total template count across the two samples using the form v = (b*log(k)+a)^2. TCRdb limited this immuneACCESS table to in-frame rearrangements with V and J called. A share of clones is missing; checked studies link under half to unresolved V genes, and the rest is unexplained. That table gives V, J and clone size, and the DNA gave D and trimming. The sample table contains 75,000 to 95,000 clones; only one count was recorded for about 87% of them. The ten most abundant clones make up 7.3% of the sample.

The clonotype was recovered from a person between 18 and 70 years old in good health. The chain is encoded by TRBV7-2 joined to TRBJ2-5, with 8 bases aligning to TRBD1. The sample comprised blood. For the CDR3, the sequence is CASSFPQGVIGETQYF. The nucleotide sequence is TGTGCCAGCAGCTTCCCACAGGGGGTTATTGGGGAGACCCAGTACTTC.